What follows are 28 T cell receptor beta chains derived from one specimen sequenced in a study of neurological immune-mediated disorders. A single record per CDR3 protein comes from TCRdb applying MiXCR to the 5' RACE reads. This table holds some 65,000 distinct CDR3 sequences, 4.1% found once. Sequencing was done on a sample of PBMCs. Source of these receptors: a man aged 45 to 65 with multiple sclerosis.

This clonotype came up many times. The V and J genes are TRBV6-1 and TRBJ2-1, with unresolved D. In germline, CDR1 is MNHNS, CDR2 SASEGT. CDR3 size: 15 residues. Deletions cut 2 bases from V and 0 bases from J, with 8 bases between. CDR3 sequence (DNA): TGTGCCAGCAGTGAACCTGTGAGCTCCTACAATGAGCAGTTCTTC. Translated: CASSEPVSSYNEQFF.

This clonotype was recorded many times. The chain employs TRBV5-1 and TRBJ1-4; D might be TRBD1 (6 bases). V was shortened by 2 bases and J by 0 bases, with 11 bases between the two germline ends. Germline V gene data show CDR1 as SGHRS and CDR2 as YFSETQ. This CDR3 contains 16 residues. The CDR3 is CASSLGGYATNEKLFF. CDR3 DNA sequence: TGCGCCAGCAGCTTAGGGGGTTACGCAACTAATGAAAAACTGTTTTTT.

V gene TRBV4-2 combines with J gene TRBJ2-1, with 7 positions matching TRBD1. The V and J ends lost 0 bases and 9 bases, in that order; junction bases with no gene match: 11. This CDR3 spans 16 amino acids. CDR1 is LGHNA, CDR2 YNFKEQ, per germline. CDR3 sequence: CASSQDQQGLVGEQFF. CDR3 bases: TGTGCCAGCAGCCAAGATCAACAGGGGTTGGTGGGTGAGCAGTTCTTC.

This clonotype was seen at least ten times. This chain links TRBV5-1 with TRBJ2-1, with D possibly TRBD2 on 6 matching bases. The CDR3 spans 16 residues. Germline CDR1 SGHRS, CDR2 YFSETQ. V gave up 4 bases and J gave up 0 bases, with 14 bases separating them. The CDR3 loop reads CASSKVRGGSYNEQFF. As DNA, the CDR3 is TGCGCCAGCAGCAAAGTTAGGGGAGGCTCCTACAATGAGCAGTTCTTC.

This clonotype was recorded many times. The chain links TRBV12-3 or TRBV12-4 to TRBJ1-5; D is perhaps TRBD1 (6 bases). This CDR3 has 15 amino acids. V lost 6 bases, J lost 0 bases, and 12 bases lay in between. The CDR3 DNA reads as TGTGCCAGCAGATCTGACAGGCTTAGCAATCAGCCCCAGCATTTT. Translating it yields CASRSDRLSNQPQHF.

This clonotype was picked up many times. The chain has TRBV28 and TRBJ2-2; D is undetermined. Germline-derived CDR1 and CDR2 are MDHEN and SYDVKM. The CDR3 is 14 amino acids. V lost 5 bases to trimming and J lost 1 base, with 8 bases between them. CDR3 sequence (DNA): TGTGCCAGCAGTATCCCAGTGAACACCGGGGAGCTGTTTTTT. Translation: CASSIPVNTGELFF.

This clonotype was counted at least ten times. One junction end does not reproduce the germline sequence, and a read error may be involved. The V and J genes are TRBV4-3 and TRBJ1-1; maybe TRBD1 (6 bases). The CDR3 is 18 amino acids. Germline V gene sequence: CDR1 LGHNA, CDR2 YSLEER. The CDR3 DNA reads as TGCGCCAGCAGCCAAGATTTCTGGGGTGGGACACTTAACACTGAAGCTTTTTTT. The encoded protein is CASSQDFWGGTLNTEAFF.

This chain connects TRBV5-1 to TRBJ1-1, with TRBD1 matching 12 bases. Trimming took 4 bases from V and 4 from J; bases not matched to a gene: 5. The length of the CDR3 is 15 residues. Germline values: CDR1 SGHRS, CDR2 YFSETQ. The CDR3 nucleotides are TGCGCCAGCAGCATGGGGACAGGGGGCTTCACTGAAGCTTTCTTT. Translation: CASSMGTGGFTEAFF.

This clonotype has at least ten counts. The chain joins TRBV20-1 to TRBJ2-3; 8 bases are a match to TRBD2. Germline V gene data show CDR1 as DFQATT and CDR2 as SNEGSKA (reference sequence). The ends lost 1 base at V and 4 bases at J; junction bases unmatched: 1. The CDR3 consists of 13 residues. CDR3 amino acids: CSARAGGPDTQYF. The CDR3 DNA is TGCAGTGCTAGAGCGGGGGGGCCAGATACGCAGTATTTT.

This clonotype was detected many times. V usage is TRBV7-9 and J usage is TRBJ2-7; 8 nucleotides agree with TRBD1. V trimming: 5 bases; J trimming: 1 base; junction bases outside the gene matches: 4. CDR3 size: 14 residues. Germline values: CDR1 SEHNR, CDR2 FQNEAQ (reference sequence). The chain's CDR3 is CASSHRDRSYEQYV. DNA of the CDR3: TGTGCCAGCAGCCACCGGGACAGGTCCTACGAGCAGTACGTC.

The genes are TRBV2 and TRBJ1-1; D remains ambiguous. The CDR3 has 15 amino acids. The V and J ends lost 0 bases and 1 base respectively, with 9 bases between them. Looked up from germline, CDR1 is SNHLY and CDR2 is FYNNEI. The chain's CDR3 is CASSEARSKNTEAFF. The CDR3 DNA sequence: TGTGCCAGCAGTGAAGCGAGAAGCAAGAACACTGAAGCTTTCTTT.

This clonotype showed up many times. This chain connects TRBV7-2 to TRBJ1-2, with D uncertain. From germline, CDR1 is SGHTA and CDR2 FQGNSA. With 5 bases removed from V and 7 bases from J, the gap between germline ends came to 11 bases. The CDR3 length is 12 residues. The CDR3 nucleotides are TGTGCCAGCAGCAAAAGGGAGGGTGGCTACACCTTC. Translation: CASSKREGGYTF.

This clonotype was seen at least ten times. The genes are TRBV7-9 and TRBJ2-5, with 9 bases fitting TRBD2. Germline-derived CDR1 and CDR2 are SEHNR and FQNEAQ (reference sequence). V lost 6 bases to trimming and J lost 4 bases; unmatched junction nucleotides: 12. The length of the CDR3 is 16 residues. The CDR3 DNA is TGTGCCAGCAGTTGGGCTAGCGGGGTTTTGGGAGAGACCCAGTACTTC. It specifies CASSWASGVLGETQYF.

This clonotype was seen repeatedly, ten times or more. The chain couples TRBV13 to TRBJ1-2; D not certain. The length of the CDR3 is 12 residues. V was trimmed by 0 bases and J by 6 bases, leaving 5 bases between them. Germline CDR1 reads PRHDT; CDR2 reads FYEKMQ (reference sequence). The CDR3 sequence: CASSLGGDGYTF. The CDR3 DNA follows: TGTGCCAGCAGCTTAGGCGGGGATGGCTACACCTTC.

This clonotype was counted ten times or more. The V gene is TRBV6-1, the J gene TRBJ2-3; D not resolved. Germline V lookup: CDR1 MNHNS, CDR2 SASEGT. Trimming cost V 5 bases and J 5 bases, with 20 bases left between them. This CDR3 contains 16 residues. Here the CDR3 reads CASSSSSSPQKDTQYF. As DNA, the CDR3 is TGTGCCAGCAGTTCCTCCTCCTCGCCACAAAAAGATACGCAGTATTTT.

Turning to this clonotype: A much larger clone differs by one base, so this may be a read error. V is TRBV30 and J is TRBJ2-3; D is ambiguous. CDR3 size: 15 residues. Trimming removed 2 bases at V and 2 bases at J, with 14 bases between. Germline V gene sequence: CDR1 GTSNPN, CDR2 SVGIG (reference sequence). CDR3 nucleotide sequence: TGTGCCTGGAGTACGGGCCTCAAGCACACAGATACGCAGTATTTT. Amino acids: CAWSTGLKHTDTQYF.

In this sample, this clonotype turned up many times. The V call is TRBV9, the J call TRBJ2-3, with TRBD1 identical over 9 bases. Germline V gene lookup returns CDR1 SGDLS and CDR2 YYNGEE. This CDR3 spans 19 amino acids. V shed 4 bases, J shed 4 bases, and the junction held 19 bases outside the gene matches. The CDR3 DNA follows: TGTGCCAGCAGCCCCAATCCAGGGCGGACAGGGGACCGCGCAGATACGCAGTATTTT. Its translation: CASSPNPGRTGDRADTQYF.

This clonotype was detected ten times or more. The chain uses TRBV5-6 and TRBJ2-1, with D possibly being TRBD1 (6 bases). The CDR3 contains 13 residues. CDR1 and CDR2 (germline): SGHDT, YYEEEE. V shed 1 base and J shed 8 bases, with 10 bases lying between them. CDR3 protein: CASSLQGWDEQFF. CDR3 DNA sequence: TGTGCCAGCAGCTTGCAGGGGTGGGATGAGCAGTTCTTC.

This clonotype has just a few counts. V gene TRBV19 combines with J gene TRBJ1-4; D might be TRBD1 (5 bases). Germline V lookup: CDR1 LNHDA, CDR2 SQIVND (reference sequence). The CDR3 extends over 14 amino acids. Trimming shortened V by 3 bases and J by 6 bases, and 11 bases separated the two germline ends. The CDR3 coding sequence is TGTGCCAGTAGTATCGTGGGGGTAGATGAAAAACTGTTTTTT. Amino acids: CASSIVGVDEKLFF.

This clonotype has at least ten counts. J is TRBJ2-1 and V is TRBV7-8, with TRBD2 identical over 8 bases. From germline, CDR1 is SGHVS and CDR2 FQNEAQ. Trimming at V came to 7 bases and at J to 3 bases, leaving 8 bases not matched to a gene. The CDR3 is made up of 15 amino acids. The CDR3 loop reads CASNLIAGSYNEQFF. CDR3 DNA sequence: TGTGCCAGCAACCTCATAGCGGGGAGCTACAATGAGCAGTTCTTC.

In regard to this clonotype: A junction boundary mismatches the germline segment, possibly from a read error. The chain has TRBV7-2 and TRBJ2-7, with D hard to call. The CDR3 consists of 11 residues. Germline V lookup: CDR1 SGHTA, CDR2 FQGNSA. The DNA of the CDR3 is TGTGCCAGCAGATTAGACTACGAGCAGTACTTC. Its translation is CASRLDYEQYF.

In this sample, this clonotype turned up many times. DNA of the CDR3: TGTGCCAGCAGCGTAGCCAGCGGGGGGGCAAATGAGCAGTTCTTC. This sequence encodes CASSVASGGANEQFF. The chain uses TRBV9 and TRBJ2-1; 10 bases are shared with TRBD2. Losses at the gene ends were 0 bases for V and 7 bases for J; bases not matched to a gene: 4. Germline assignment: CDR1 SGDLS and CDR2 YYNGEE. The CDR3 length is 15 residues.

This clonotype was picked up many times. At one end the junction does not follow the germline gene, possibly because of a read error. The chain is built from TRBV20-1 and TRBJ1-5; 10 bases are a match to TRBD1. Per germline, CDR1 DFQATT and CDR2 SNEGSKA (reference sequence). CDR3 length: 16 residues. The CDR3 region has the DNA TGCAGTGCTAGGACAGGGGGCTTCTCAAGCGTTCAGCCCCAGAATTTT. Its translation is CSARTGGFSSVQPQNF.

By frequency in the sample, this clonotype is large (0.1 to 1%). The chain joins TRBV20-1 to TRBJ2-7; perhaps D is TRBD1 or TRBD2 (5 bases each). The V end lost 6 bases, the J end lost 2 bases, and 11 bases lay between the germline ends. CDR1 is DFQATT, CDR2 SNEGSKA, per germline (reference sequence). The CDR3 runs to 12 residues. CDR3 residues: CSAGTSTYEQYV. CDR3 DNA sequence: TGCAGTGCAGGGACGTCGACCTACGAGCAGTACGTC.

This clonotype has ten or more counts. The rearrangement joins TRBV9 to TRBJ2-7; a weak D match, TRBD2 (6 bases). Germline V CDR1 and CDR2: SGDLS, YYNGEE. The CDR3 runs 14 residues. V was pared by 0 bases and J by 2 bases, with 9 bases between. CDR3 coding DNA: TGTGCCAGCAGCGTAGCGGGCGGGACCTACGAGCAGTACTTC. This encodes CASSVAGGTYEQYF. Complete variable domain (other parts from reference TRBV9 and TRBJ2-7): DSGVTQTPKHLITATGQRVTLRCSPRSGDLSVYWYQQSLDQGLQFLIQYYNGEERAKGNILERFSAQQFPDLHSELNLSSLELGDSALYFCASSVAGGTYEQYFGPGTRLTVT.

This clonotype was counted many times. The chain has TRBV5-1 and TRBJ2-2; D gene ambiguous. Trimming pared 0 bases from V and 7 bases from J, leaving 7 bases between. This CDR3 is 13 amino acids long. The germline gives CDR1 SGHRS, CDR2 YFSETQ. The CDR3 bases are TGCGCCAGCAGCTTGGCGAGTGGCGGGGAGCTGTTTTTT. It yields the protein CASSLASGGELFF.

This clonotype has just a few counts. As DNA, the CDR3 is TGTGCCAGCAGTTACGCAGAAGAGACCCAGTACTTC. Its protein is CASSYAEETQYF. The chain is built from TRBV6-6 and TRBJ2-5; D is unresolved. CDR3 size: 12 residues. The ends were cut back, 2 bases at V and 3 bases at J, with 4 bases in the middle. Germline V gene lookup returns CDR1 MNHNY and CDR2 SVGAGI (reference sequence).

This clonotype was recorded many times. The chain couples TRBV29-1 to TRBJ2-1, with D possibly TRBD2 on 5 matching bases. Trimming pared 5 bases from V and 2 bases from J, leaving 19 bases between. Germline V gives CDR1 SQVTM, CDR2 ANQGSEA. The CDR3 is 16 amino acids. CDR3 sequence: CSVSGGLLHAYNEQFF. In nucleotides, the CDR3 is TGCAGCGTTTCCGGCGGGCTACTACACGCCTACAATGAGCAGTTCTTC.